The T cell receptor beta chain described here comes from a study of blood T cell repertoires in COVID-19. V trimming: 4 bases; J trimming: 10 bases; junction bases outside the gene matches: 10. The CDR3 spans 13 residues. Per the germline V gene, CDR1 is SGHTS and CDR2 is YDEGEE. Original data processing: Reference gene primer amplification gave estimated nucleated cell counts. Profiled with immunoSEQ multiplex PCR; TCRdb holds only in-frame clones, not every one. V and J calls and clone size are copied from that table; D and trimming were computed from the DNA. The data hold roughly 100,000 clones, with 81% observed a single time.

Sequencing input: peripheral blood. The chain carries TRBV5-8 and TRBJ1-1, with 7 bases fitting TRBD1. The sequence was obtained from a woman aged 70-85 years with acute or convalescent COVID-19. CDR3 bases: TGTGCCAGCAGCCGGGACAGCCTACGGTTAGCTTTCTTT. Translation: CASSRDSLRLAFF.